A single T cell receptor beta chain is shown here with its context. Its antigen is not known. With 1 base removed from V and 0 bases from J, the gap between germline ends came to 8 bases. The CDR3 contains 14 residues. CDR1 and CDR2 (germline): SGHNT, YYREEE (reference sequence). The record originates from a study of cytomegalovirus exposure and HLA in healthy donors. Notes on the study in general: The tendency of first-cohort TCR clusters to co-occur in the 120 or so validation repertoires emerged from a later analysis.

The repertoire was sequenced with immunoSEQ multiplex PCR; TCRdb's copy has only in-frame clones and lacks some. Among roughly 180,000 clones listed, about 89% were seen once. Sequences were obtained from PBMCs. The receptor comes from a young man in good health and CMV-seropositive. This chain links TRBV5-4 with TRBJ2-7; D unclear. DNA for the CDR3: TGTGCCAGCAGCTTGTACCAGAACTCCTACGAGCAGTACTTC. Amino acids: CASSLYQNSYEQYF.